The sample holds one count of the clone carrying this TCR beta chain. Its target is not known. Trimming removed 0 bases at V and 6 bases at J, with 15 bases between. Germline assignment: CDR1 LGHNA and CDR2 YNFKEQ. The CDR3 extends over 16 amino acids. Measured with immunoSEQ multiplex PCR; TCRdb has only the in-frame clones, and not every one. The repertoire holds tens of thousands of clones, with around 92% as singletons. The data are from a study of T cell repertoires and Cas9 in healthy adults. Study-level background: SpCas9-reactive CD4 and CD8 T cells were characterized for potency, cytotoxicity and lineage.

Study-level findings and limits: SpCas9-reactive effector T cells were reportedly restrained in vitro by SpCas9-reactive regulatory T cells.

This chain uses TRBV4-2 with TRBJ2-1; tentative D call: TRBD2 (5 bases). The sequencing input was CD4+ effector T cells (CD127+, CD25-, CD137-, CD154-) from PBMCs; culture status not recorded. This receptor was taken from a human donor in good health. This CDR3 is CASSQESGLAFNEQFF. DNA of the CDR3: TGTGCCAGCAGCCAAGAGTCCGGCCTAGCTTTCAATGAGCAGTTCTTC.